What follows are 15 T cell receptor beta chains derived from one specimen sequenced in a study of blood T cell repertoires in COVID-19. Repertoires were generated with immunoSEQ multiplex PCR, while TCRdb's copy carries only in-frame clones and drops some. The repertoire holds 250,000 or so clones, 80% to 90% seen once, with 4.7% in the top ten. Sequences were obtained from peripheral blood. These receptors all stem from a woman aged 70-85 years with acute or convalescent COVID-19.

CDR3 loop: CASSLAGGGNSYEQYF. For the CDR3, the DNA is TGTGCCAGCAGCTTGGCCGGCGGGGGAAACTCCTACGAGCAGTACTTC. This chain joins TRBV5-6 and TRBJ2-7; 7 nucleotides line up with TRBD2. The trim removed 0 bases at V and 0 bases at J, leaving 6 bases unmatched. The CDR3 totals 16 residues. The germline CDR1 and CDR2 sequences are SGHDT and YYEEEE.

The chain uses TRBV7-2 and TRBJ2-5; D not certain. Germline V gives CDR1 SGHTA, CDR2 FQGNSA. CDR3 length equals 14 residues. V lost 5 bases and J lost 7, with 17 bases in between. CDR3 sequence: CASSPDSFRLTQYF. Written as DNA, the CDR3 is TGTGCCAGCAGCCCAGACTCTTTCAGATTGACCCAGTACTTC.

This chain uses TRBV30 with TRBJ1-4; possibly TRBD1 for D (6 bases). Germline V lookup: CDR1 GTSNPN, CDR2 SVGIG (reference sequence). V lost 2 bases to trimming and J lost 8 bases, with 21 bases between them. The CDR3 consists of 16 residues. The CDR3 DNA is TGTGCCTGGAGTACGCCCCCGCAGGGGATAGGCGAAAAACTGTTTTTT. Translated, it gives CAWSTPPQGIGEKLFF.

This chain links TRBV6-5 with TRBJ2-7; D might be TRBD1 (6 bases). With 4 bases removed from V and 0 bases from J, the gap between germline ends came to 10 bases. The germline gives CDR1 MNHEY, CDR2 SVGAGI. This CDR3 contains 14 residues. This CDR3 reads CASSSDRTSYEQYF. CDR3 coding DNA: TGTGCCAGCAGTTCCGACAGGACCTCCTACGAGCAGTACTTC.

The rearrangement links TRBV5-8 to TRBJ1-1; maybe TRBD1 (6 bases). Germline V CDR1 and CDR2: SGHTS, YDEGEE. V dropped 4 bases and J dropped 4 bases, with 11 bases sitting between them. The CDR3 is 13 amino acids. The CDR3 here is CASSARGATEAFF. The CDR3, as DNA: TGTGCCAGCAGCGCCCGGGGGGCCACTGAAGCTTTCTTT.

This chain connects TRBV5-1 to TRBJ1-2; 8 nucleotides match TRBD1. Germline V gene lookup returns CDR1 SGHRS and CDR2 YFSETQ. This CDR3 is 15 amino acids long. V lost 0 bases, J lost 0 bases, and 1 base stayed unmatched. The CDR3 DNA sequence: TGCGCCAGCAGCTTGGTGGGACAGGCTAACTATGGCTACACCTTC. Translation: CASSLVGQANYGYTF.

This clone occurred once. This chain connects TRBV4-2 to TRBJ1-2; maybe TRBD1 (5 bases). The V and J ends lost 1 base and 6 bases respectively, with 21 bases between them. The CDR3 is made up of 17 amino acids. The germline V gene has CDR1 LGHNA and CDR2 YNFKEQ. CDR3: CASSQGYQPDKRDGYTF. CDR3 bases: TGTGCCAGCAGCCAAGGATACCAACCGGACAAAAGAGATGGCTACACCTTC.

This clone was picked up a small number of times. The rearrangement uses TRBV4-2 and TRBJ2-4, with 8 bases identical to TRBD2. CDR3 length: 16 amino acids. The J segment lost 7 bases and the V segment lost 1 base, leaving 9 bases of the junction unmatched. Germline V gene sequence: CDR1 LGHNA, CDR2 YNFKEQ. CDR3 region: CASSQGLAGSQNIQYF. CDR3 coding DNA: TGTGCCAGCAGCCAAGGGTTAGCGGGGTCCCAGAACATTCAGTACTTC.

The chain combines TRBV19 with TRBJ1-4; the D gene is possibly TRBD1 (5 bases). Deletions cut 4 bases from V and 0 bases from J, with 24 bases between. Germline V gene lookup returns CDR1 LNHDA and CDR2 SQIVND (reference sequence). This CDR3 contains 20 residues. CDR3 sequence reads: CASSKVLVIHPTATNEKLFF. The CDR3 nucleotides read TGTGCCAGTAGTAAAGTCTTGGTTATTCACCCGACAGCAACTAATGAAAAACTGTTTTTT.

The V gene is TRBV15, the J gene TRBJ1-2; no definite D call. Germline V gene sequence: CDR1 LNHNV, CDR2 YYDKDF (reference sequence). Trimming removed 1 base at V and 7 bases at J, with 13 bases between. The CDR3 has 14 amino acids. CDR3 sequence (DNA): TGTGCCACCAGCAGAGGGGAGGGTTTGGGTGGCTACACCTTC. It yields the protein CATSRGEGLGGYTF.

The V and J genes are TRBV5-1 and TRBJ1-2, with 7 positions matching TRBD1. This CDR3 comprises 14 residues. The trim removed 3 bases at V and 4 bases at J, leaving 6 bases unmatched. CDR1 and CDR2 (germline): SGHRS, YFSETQ. The CDR3 loop reads CASSWDSGGYGYTF. The CDR3 region has the DNA TGCGCCAGCAGCTGGGACAGTGGCGGCTATGGCTACACCTTC. The full variable domain, rest sourced from reference TRBV5-1 and TRBJ1-2, is KAGVTQTPRYLIKTRGQQVTLSCSPISGHRSVSWYQQTPGQGLQFLFEYFSETQRNKGNFPGRFSGRQFSNSRSEMNVSTLELGDSALYLCASSWDSGGYGYTFGSGTRLTVV.

This chain connects TRBV6-5 to TRBJ1-5, with D uncertain. With 2 bases removed from V and 2 bases from J, the gap between germline ends came to 10 bases. Germline values: CDR1 MNHEY, CDR2 SVGAGI. The CDR3 has 15 amino acids. CDR3 sequence: CASSYEGGGNQPQHF. The CDR3 region has the DNA TGTGCCAGCAGTTACGAAGGCGGGGGCAATCAGCCCCAGCATTTT.

The V and J genes are TRBV19 and TRBJ2-7, with D possibly matching TRBD2 (6 bases). The CDR3 has 14 amino acids. Germline lookup yields CDR1 LNHDA and CDR2 SQIVND (reference sequence). Trimming took off 5 bases at V and 5 bases at J, with 16 bases between the two ends. The CDR3 protein is CASSRPGTFDEQYF. In DNA, the CDR3 is TGTGCCAGTAGTCGTCCCGGGACTTTCGACGAGCAGTACTTC.

The chain links TRBV7-9 to TRBJ1-3; tentatively, D is TRBD1 (6 bases). Germline lookup yields CDR1 SEHNR and CDR2 FQNEAQ (reference sequence). The V end was cut by 4 bases, the J end by 4 bases, with 14 bases between. The CDR3 has 15 residues. The CDR3 sequence: CASSSPGVRGNTIYF. In DNA form, the CDR3 reads TGTGCCAGCAGCTCCCCAGGGGTCAGGGGAAACACCATATATTTT.

This rearrangement joins TRBV18 to TRBJ1-6; 7 bases align to TRBD1. The CDR3 loop spans 14 amino acids. J gave up 8 bases and V 2 bases, and 3 bases lay outside the gene matches. Germline CDR1 is KGHSH and CDR2 is LQKENI. The CDR3 bases are TGTGCCAGCTCACCAAGACAGGGTGATTCACCCCTCCACTTT. Translation gives CASSPRQGDSPLHF.